What follows is one T cell receptor beta chain and its context. The data were produced by immunoSEQ multiplex PCR, yet TCRdb's version contains in-frame clones alone and is incomplete. The table has 250,000 or so clones, roughly 81% seen once. The data stem from a study of blood T cell repertoires in COVID-19. This receptor was identified in a woman in her forties or fifties who had been exposed to COVID-19. Sequencing was done on a sample of PBMCs or T cells enriched from blood (not recorded which).

For the CDR3, the DNA is TGTGCCACCAGTCTCCTTGACACCGGGGAGCTGTTTTTT. Translation: CATSLLDTGELFF. The V gene is TRBV24-1, the J gene TRBJ2-2, with D unresolved. There are 13 residues in the CDR3. Germline CDR1 reads KGHDR; CDR2 reads SFDVKD. Trimming shortened V by 6 bases and J by 3 bases, and 7 bases separated the two germline ends.